This entry is about one T cell receptor (beta chain). Its antigen is currently unknown. Profiles of TCR beta VDJ and CDR3 were generated from a genomic DNA template. MiXCR, applied by TCRdb to the reads, yields one record per CDR3 protein. The sample lists roughly 200,000 distinct CDR3 sequences; over 55% were seen once. The V gene's germline CDR1 is LNHDA and CDR2 SQIVND (reference sequence). The CDR3 contains 14 residues. This sample stems from a study of CD8+CD57+ T cells in acquired aplastic anemia. Study-wide context: Average DNA yield from sorted CD4+ and CD8+ cells was about 2.9 ug. Healthy donor CD4+ cell samples had a mean of approximately 11 million reads. The study, taken as a whole, reports: Patients and controls were found to share 25 to 35 CD8+ CDR3 sequences.

Sequenced sample: sorted CD4+, CD8+, or CD8+CD57+ T cells (not recorded which) from PBMCs. The chain recombines TRBV19 with TRBJ2-7; D may correspond to TRBD1 or TRBD2 (5 bases each). This receptor was taken from a human donor in good health. The CDR3 nucleotides are TGTGAAAGTAGTATTGGGGACGATGCCTACGAGCAGTACTTC. The encoded protein is CESSIGDDAYEQYF.